This T cell receptor beta chain comes out of a study of cytomegalovirus exposure and HLA in healthy donors. Study-wide results and limits: In a later analysis, several top co-occurrence clusters appeared linked to parvovirus B19, influenza, CMV and Epstein-Barr virus. There were a few CMV-associated chains whose specificity for CMV antigens was confirmed in vitro.

Amplification used 60 Vbeta primers and 13 Jbeta primers. Assay: immunoSEQ multiplex PCR; the TCRdb copy retains only in-frame clones and omits some. The sample gives some 120,000 clones, around 77% of which show up once; around 1.2% is in the top ten. Deletions cut 0 bases from V and 4 bases from J, with 10 bases between. This CDR3 is 14 amino acids long. Germline V gene lookup returns CDR1 MDHEN and CDR2 SYDVKM. As for this clone: Its specificity is not known.

The chain links TRBV28 to TRBJ2-7, with D tentatively TRBD1 (6 bases). This receptor was identified in a man over 45 in good health and CMV-seronegative. The source material was PBMCs. Written as DNA, the CDR3 is TGTGCCAGCAGTTTATGGACAGGTATATACGAGCAGTACTTC. Translated: CASSLWTGIYEQYF.